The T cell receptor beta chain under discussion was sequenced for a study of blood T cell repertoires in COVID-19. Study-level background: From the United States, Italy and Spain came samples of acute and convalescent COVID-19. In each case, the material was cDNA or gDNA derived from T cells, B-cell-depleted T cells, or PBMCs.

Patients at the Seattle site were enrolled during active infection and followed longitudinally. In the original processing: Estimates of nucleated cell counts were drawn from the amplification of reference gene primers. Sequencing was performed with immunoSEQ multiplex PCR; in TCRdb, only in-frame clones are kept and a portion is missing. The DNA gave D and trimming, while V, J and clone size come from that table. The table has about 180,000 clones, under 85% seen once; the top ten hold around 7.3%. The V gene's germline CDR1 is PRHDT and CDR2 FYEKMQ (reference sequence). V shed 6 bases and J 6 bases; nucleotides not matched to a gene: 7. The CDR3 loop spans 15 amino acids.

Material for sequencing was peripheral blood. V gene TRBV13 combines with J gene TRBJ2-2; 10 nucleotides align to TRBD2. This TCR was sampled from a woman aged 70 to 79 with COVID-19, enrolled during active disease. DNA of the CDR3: TGTGCCAGCAGGGAGCGGGGGGGGGCCCCCGGGGAGCTGTTTTTT. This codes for CASRERGGAPGELFF.